This T cell receptor (beta chain) was recovered during a study of CD8 T cells in ankylosing spondylitis. Overall study results and limits: Disease-linked clones were reportedly significantly enriched in matched ankylosing spondylitis synovial fluid.

This clonotype was detected ten times or more. Its antigen is undetermined. 5'-RACE, quantitative and with molecular barcodes, yielded the TCR beta libraries. Using its own MiXCR run on the 5' RACE reads, TCRdb lists one record per CDR3 protein. Altogether 210,000 or so distinct CDR3 sequences are present, 8.2% being singletons, with the ten largest covering around 5.1%. The V gene lost 2 bases and the J gene lost 9 bases, with 17 bases spanning the gap. Germline loops: CDR1 SGHTA, CDR2 FQGNSA. There are 15 residues in the CDR3. This clonotype was obtained from a female donor with ankylosing spondylitis or in good health (not recorded which). The source material was blood, either unsorted or a sorted T cell fraction (not recorded which). V gene TRBV7-2 combines with J gene TRBJ2-1; D remains unclear. CDR3 in amino acids: CASSLSGSSWGEQFF. In nucleotides, the CDR3 is TGTGCCAGCAGCTTATCCGGGTCTAGTTGGGGTGAGCAGTTCTTC.